One sample yielded the 28 T cell receptor beta chains listed below, sequenced in a study of T cells in Graves' hyperthyroidism and ophthalmopathy. Researchers took RNA transcripts and amplified the TCR beta CDR3 regions from them. HTBI primers were the set used in a first-round RT-PCR of the TCR CDR3. One entry per CDR3 protein results from TCRdb running MiXCR on the multiplex PCR reads. This sample carries under 650,000 distinct CDR3 sequences, 15% to 20% of them seen once, and the ten largest clones take less than 4.5%. The sequencing sample was made of blood. The receptors shown here come from a woman in her twenties or thirties with Graves' hyperthyroidism.

The chain couples TRBV6-1 to TRBJ2-5; TRBD2 might be the D (6 bases). Germline CDR1 is MNHNS and CDR2 is SASEGT. Trimming stripped 5 bases from V and 5 bases from J, with 21 bases between. The CDR3 contains 16 residues. Here the CDR3 DNA reads TGTGCCAGCAGTAGAAGGTGGGGCTACGGAGGGGAGACCCAGTACTTC. Its translation: CASSRRWGYGGETQYF.

This clonotype appeared many times. This rearrangement joins TRBV20-1 to TRBJ1-1, with TRBD1 as a possible D gene (6 bases). Per the germline V gene, CDR1 is DFQATT and CDR2 is SNEGSKA (reference sequence). Trimming removed 3 bases from V and 0 bases from J, with 11 bases in between. The CDR3 totals 14 residues. CDR3 nucleotide sequence: TGCAGTGCTAGGAGGGGGGCCATGAACACTGAAGCTTTCTTT. Translated: CSARRGAMNTEAFF.

This clonotype was seen repeatedly, ten times or more. The gene calls are TRBV12-3 or TRBV12-4 and TRBJ2-1, with a tentative D call TRBD2 (6 bases). The CDR3 length is 14 residues. Trimming removed 4 bases at V and 7 bases at J, with 14 bases between. The CDR3 reads CASSSERLVNEQFF. In DNA, the CDR3 is TGTGCCAGCAGTTCCGAACGACTAGTAAATGAGCAGTTCTTC.

The chain recombines TRBV20-1 with TRBJ2-5, with 7 nucleotides matching TRBD2. V shed 0 bases and J 1 base; nucleotides not matched to a gene: 8. The germline CDR1 and CDR2 sequences are DFQATT and SNEGSKA (reference sequence). The CDR3 sequence is 16 residues long. CDR3 DNA sequence: TGCAGTGCTAGAGATAGGAGGGAGGGCCCCCAAGAGACCCAGTACTTC. This translates into CSARDRREGPQETQYF.

The table lists this clonotype with a few counts. The DNA of the CDR3 is TGTGCCAGCAGTTCAGGACAGGGGGCTCTCGAGCAGTACTTC. This codes for CASSSGQGALEQYF. The chain couples TRBV13 to TRBJ2-7; 11 bases line up with TRBD1. CDR1 is PRHDT, CDR2 FYEKMQ, per germline (reference sequence). J was trimmed by 6 bases and V by 6 bases; bases with no gene match: 7. The CDR3 length is 14 residues.

This clonotype occurred a few times. This chain uses TRBV9 with TRBJ2-1; no clear D gene. Germline V gene lookup returns CDR1 SGDLS and CDR2 YYNGEE. The V end lost 0 bases, the J end lost 0 bases, and 7 bases lay between the germline ends. The CDR3 is made up of 15 amino acids. CDR3 in amino acids: CASSVGTFSYNEQFF. Written as DNA, the CDR3 is TGTGCCAGCAGCGTAGGTACCTTCTCCTACAATGAGCAGTTCTTC.

Ten or more counts support this clonotype. Germline and junction disagree at one end, which may indicate a read error. The gene calls are TRBV12-3 or TRBV12-4 and TRBJ1-1; D not resolved. The CDR3 consists of 15 residues. CDR3 amino acids: CGSGVPGFMNTEAFF. CDR3 nucleotides: TGTGGCAGCGGGGTCCCAGGATTTATGAACACTGAAGCTTTCTTT.

The CDR3 region has the DNA TGTGCCAGCAGCTTAACGGCGATACCGGGTCCAAATTCACCCCTCCACTTT. It translates to CASSLTAIPGPNSPLHF. The rearrangement links TRBV7-3 to TRBJ1-6; D gene ambiguous. Germline values: CDR1 SGHTA, CDR2 FQGTGA. The CDR3 consists of 17 residues. Trimming pared 0 bases from V and 7 bases from J, leaving 16 bases between. Full variable domain (outside the CDR3, taken from reference TRBV7-3 and TRBJ1-6): GAGVSQTPSNKVTEKGKYVELRCDPISGHTALYWYRQSLGQGPEFLIYFQGTGAADDSGLPNDRFFAVRPEGSVSTLKIQRTERGDSAVYLCASSLTAIPGPNSPLHFGNGTRLTVT.

The sample holds a few counts of this clonotype. The genes are TRBV9 and TRBJ2-7; D assignment may be TRBD1 or TRBD2 (5 bases each). The germline CDR1 and CDR2 sequences are SGDLS and YYNGEE. This CDR3 region has 14 residues. Trimming stripped 7 bases from V and 0 bases from J, with 14 bases between. Here the CDR3 reads CASASGTFSYEQYF. CDR3 DNA sequence: TGTGCCAGCGCTTCCGGGACCTTCTCCTACGAGCAGTACTTC.

In its sample, this clonotype was seen many times. This chain links TRBV18 with TRBJ2-1; D call uncertain. The CDR3 is made up of 14 amino acids. With 3 bases removed from V and 9 bases from J, the gap between germline ends came to 15 bases. Germline V gene data show CDR1 as KGHSH and CDR2 as LQKENI. The CDR3 nucleotides read TGTGCCAGCTCACCGGACGTAGATGTGTCTGAGCAGTTCTTC. The encoded protein is CASSPDVDVSEQFF.

There are many counts of this clonotype. The chain uses TRBV28 and TRBJ2-7, with D maybe TRBD1 (5 bases). Germline CDR1 and CDR2: MDHEN and SYDVKM. Trimming shortened V by 6 bases and J by 7 bases, and 13 bases separated the two germline ends. CDR3 size: 12 residues. CDR3 coding DNA: TGTGCCAGCAGCTGGACACAAAGGGAGCAGTACTTC. Translation gives CASSWTQREQYF. The full variable domain, completed using reference TRBV28 and TRBJ2-7, is DVKVTQSSRYLVKRTGEKVFLECVQDMDHENMFWYRQDPGLGLRLIYFSYDVKMKEKGDIPEGYSVSREKKERFSLILESASTNQTSMYLCASSWTQREQYFGPGTRLTVT.

V gene TRBV5-1 combines with J gene TRBJ2-5; possible D gene TRBD2, 6 bases. Germline CDR1 reads SGHRS; CDR2 reads YFSETQ. The germline V and J ends were trimmed by 6 bases and 5 bases, with 17 bases remaining between them. This CDR3 spans 14 amino acids. The CDR3 coding sequence is TGCGCCAGCACCCCACCGGAGGGCTGGGAGACCCAGTACTTC. Translation: CASTPPEGWETQYF.

This clonotype was counted at least ten times. This chain connects TRBV11-2 to TRBJ1-1; D call uncertain. This CDR3 contains 15 residues. The germline gives CDR1 SGHAT, CDR2 FQNNGV. The germline V and J ends were trimmed by 3 bases and 6 bases, with 17 bases remaining between them. In nucleotides, the CDR3 is TGTGCCAGCAGCTTTTTGGACCGACCGGGCCCTGAAGCTTTCTTT. Protein sequence: CASSFLDRPGPEAFF. The variable domain in full, with the rest retrieved from reference TRBV11-2 and TRBJ1-1, is EAGVAQSPRYKIIEKRQSVAFWCNPISGHATLYWYQQILGQGPKLLIQFQNNGVVDDSQLPKDRFSAERLKGVDSTLKIQPAKLEDSAVYLCASSFLDRPGPEAFFGQGTRLTVV.

This clonotype came up a few times. The chain is built from TRBV20-1 and TRBJ1-1; 8 nucleotides agree with TRBD1. Losses at the gene ends were 4 bases for V and 4 bases for J; bases not matched to a gene: 8. CDR1 is DFQATT and CDR2 is SNEGSKA in the germline V gene (reference sequence). The length of the CDR3 is 14 residues. The CDR3 reads CSATRQGRSTEAFF. CDR3 coding DNA: TGCAGTGCTACGAGACAGGGGCGTAGCACTGAAGCTTTCTTT.

This clonotype occurred many times. The chain recombines TRBV5-1 with TRBJ1-1; no clear D. Per germline, CDR1 SGHRS and CDR2 YFSETQ. CDR3 length: 12 residues. The V and J ends lost 3 bases and 7 bases respectively, with 10 bases between them. CDR3 residues: CASSYDGGEAFF. CDR3 DNA: TGCGCCAGCAGCTATGATGGTGGTGAAGCTTTCTTT.

This clonotype was counted many times. This rearrangement joins TRBV2 to TRBJ2-1, with 8 nucleotides matching TRBD1. Germline V gives CDR1 SNHLY, CDR2 FYNNEI. Trimming cost V 8 bases and J 7 bases; bases outside gene matches: 16. The CDR3 is 16 residues long. As DNA, the CDR3 is TGTGCCAGCCCCACGACCTCGGACAGGGAGATGAATGAGCAGTTCTTC. Its translation is CASPTTSDREMNEQFF.

The chain uses TRBV5-4 and TRBJ2-1; TRBD2 agrees at 8 bases. CDR1 SGHNT and CDR2 YYREEE come from the germline V gene (reference sequence). This CDR3 region has 15 residues. Germline trimming cut 0 bases from V and 3 bases from J; bases unmatched to any gene: 2. CDR3 protein: CASSLGREVYNEQFF. The CDR3 DNA follows: TGTGCCAGCAGCTTGGGGCGGGAGGTCTACAATGAGCAGTTCTTC. Complete variable domain (other parts from reference TRBV5-4 and TRBJ2-1): ETGVTQSPTHLIKTRGQQVTLRCSSQSGHNTVSWYQQALGQGPQFIFQYYREEENGRGNFPPRFSGLQFPNYSSELNVNALELDDSALYLCASSLGREVYNEQFFGPGTRLTVL.

This clonotype was observed at least ten times. The CDR3 loop is CAWSVTSSSPAFF. The CDR3 DNA reads TGTGCCTGGAGTGTAACCTCTTCCTCTCCGGCTTTCTTT. J is TRBJ1-1 and V is TRBV30; D gene unclear. V dropped 0 bases and J dropped 11 bases, with 16 bases sitting between them. The V gene's germline CDR1 is GTSNPN and CDR2 SVGIG (reference sequence). This CDR3 is built from 13 residues.

In its sample, this clonotype was seen a few times. The J gene is TRBJ2-3, the V gene TRBV7-9, with 7 bases identical to TRBD1. Germline V gives CDR1 SEHNR, CDR2 FQNEAQ (reference sequence). The trim removed 1 base at V and 4 bases at J, leaving 5 bases unmatched. The CDR3 is made up of 15 amino acids. The CDR3 protein is CASSLVQGIADTQYF. The DNA for the CDR3 is TGTGCCAGCAGCTTAGTACAGGGGATCGCAGATACGCAGTATTTT.

The chain couples TRBV27 to TRBJ1-1, with a possible D match to TRBD1 (5 bases). The germline V and J ends were trimmed by 4 bases and 4 bases, with 10 bases remaining between them. The CDR3 totals 13 residues. Germline assignment: CDR1 MNHEY and CDR2 SMNVEV (reference sequence). CDR3 nucleotides: TGTGCCAGCAGTTACTCAGGGTTCACTGAAGCTTTCTTT. This gives the protein CASSYSGFTEAFF.

The chain carries TRBV13 and TRBJ1-5; 9 nucleotides match TRBD1. This CDR3 comprises 15 residues. Germline CDR1 PRHDT, CDR2 FYEKMQ (reference sequence). After removal of 3 bases from V and 4 bases from J, the junction contained 4 bases not matched to a gene. CDR3 region: CASSFGQGKNQPQHF. The CDR3 DNA follows: TGTGCCAGCAGCTTTGGACAGGGGAAGAATCAGCCCCAGCATTTT.

The sample holds a few counts of this clonotype. The V and J genes are TRBV6-1 and TRBJ2-5; 10 nucleotides match TRBD2. Unmatched junction bases numbered 19, after V lost 5 bases and J lost 4 bases. The CDR3 runs to 19 residues. Per the germline V gene, CDR1 is MNHNS and CDR2 is SASEGT. As DNA, the CDR3 is TGTGCCAGCAGTCCGCGTCTAGCGGGAGTGATTGGAGGCCGAGAGACCCAGTACTTC. It codes for CASSPRLAGVIGGRETQYF.

The chain combines TRBV12-5 with TRBJ1-1; unclear D gene. V was clipped by 3 bases and J by 5 bases, with 7 bases between them. Germline V gene sequence: CDR1 LGHNT, CDR2 FRNRAP. The CDR3 is 12 amino acids. The CDR3 here is CASGFSRTEAFF. For the CDR3, the DNA is TGTGCTAGTGGTTTTAGCCGAACTGAAGCTTTCTTT.

This clonotype was observed many times. The rearrangement joins TRBV2 to TRBJ2-5; 10 positions agree with TRBD2. V was clipped by 8 bases and J by 4 bases; unmatched bases: 10. The CDR3 is 15 residues long. Germline V gives CDR1 SNHLY, CDR2 FYNNEI. The CDR3 is CASCLEAGGAETQYF. In DNA, the CDR3 is TGTGCCAGCTGTCTCGAAGCGGGAGGGGCAGAGACCCAGTACTTC.

This clonotype was counted many times. The V call is TRBV24-1, the J call TRBJ2-3, with D perhaps TRBD1 (5 bases). This CDR3 spans 12 amino acids. Looked up from germline, CDR1 is KGHDR and CDR2 is SFDVKD. The V end was cut by 8 bases, the J end by 2 bases, with 7 bases between. The CDR3 region has the DNA TGTGCCACCAAGGACACCACAGATACGCAGTATTTT. This sequence encodes CATKDTTDTQYF.

The rearrangement links TRBV19 to TRBJ2-6; the D is unclear. V was pared by 10 bases and J by 0 bases, with 1 base between. Germline V gene lookup returns CDR1 LNHDA and CDR2 SQIVND (reference sequence). This CDR3 has 11 amino acids. CDR3 amino acids: CATSGANVLTF. The CDR3 DNA reads TGTGCCACCTCTGGGGCCAACGTCCTGACTTTC.

This clonotype has a handful of counts. The rearrangement links TRBV28 to TRBJ1-5; TRBD1 might be the D (5 bases). In germline, CDR1 is MDHEN, CDR2 SYDVKM. V dropped 3 bases and J dropped 7 bases, with 10 bases sitting between them. The CDR3 runs 13 residues. Here the CDR3 reads CASSFSPGQPQHF. As DNA, the CDR3 is TGTGCCAGCAGTTTCTCCCCAGGGCAGCCCCAGCATTTT.

There are many counts of this clonotype. DNA for the CDR3: TGTGCCAGCAGTGTCTCGGCTACTGGGGCCAACGTCCTGACTTTC. Translating gives CASSVSATGANVLTF. The chain couples TRBV2 to TRBJ2-6; unclear D gene. The length of the CDR3 is 15 residues. V gave up 4 bases and J gave up 2 bases, with 9 bases separating them. Germline CDR1 reads SNHLY; CDR2 reads FYNNEI.